This TCR beta chain was sequenced during a study of blood T cell repertoires in COVID-19 (dated by TCRdb to the early 2020s). In the study overall: Collaborator samples came from the United States, Italy and Spain and covered acute and convalescent phases of COVID-19. The material from the prospective study consisted of cDNA or gDNA derived from T cells, B-cell-depleted T cells, or PBMCs. Subjects who had been exposed to COVID-19, were actively infected with it, or had recovered from it provided the deeply sampled blood TCRbeta repertoires that made up the dataset. The repertoires were released in a freely available public database intended as a resource for research on the immune response to SARS-CoV-2. The samples were drawn from two sources: the first 160 participants of the ongoing ImmuneRACE study, and 1,254 subjects contributed by 6 global collaborators. The sample metadata nearly always contained a de-identified subject ID, COVID-19 status, age in years and sex. Where HLA class I and class II types were available, the types were taken from metadata supplied by the sample provider, not from assay-based typing.

What the authors observed across the whole study: The quantity of clinical and demographic metadata differed by source and by participant and was supplied without curation.

This clone was seen once. No cognate antigen has been identified for it. Nothing much larger sits one base from this clone, and base qualities are not available. TCRbeta CDR3 regions were amplified from genomic DNA by means of the immunoSEQ Assay, a bias-controlled multiplex PCR. The authors' pipeline ran thus. Within the assay, amplification of reference gene primers was used to estimate how many nucleated cells each sample contained. To quantify the absolute abundance of each unique TCRbeta CDR3 rearrangement, sequence reads were collapsed and filtered. For each sample, productive Simpson clonality was calculated by taking the square root of Simpson's diversity index across productive rearrangements. This is the immuneACCESS table as TCRdb keeps it, with only in-frame sequences that have V and J called. A part of the clones is gone; compared with another copy, unresolved V genes explain less than half, and the rest is unexplained. Clone size and the V and J calls come from that table; the DNA yielded D and trimming. The sample table lists roughly 40,000 clones, around 85% of them with a count of one. 25% to 35% of the sample is taken by the ten largest.

Collaborating institutions collected whole blood in K2EDTA tubes following their own protocols. For TCRbeta analysis, collaborators shipped samples as frozen whole blood, isolated PBMCs, or DNA extracted from either of those sample types. Source material: peripheral blood. This receptor was obtained from a woman of 80 years or more with acute or convalescent COVID-19.

In nucleotides, the sequence is TGTGCCAGCATAGAGGGCGAGCAGTACTTC. Its translation reads: CASIEGEQYF. The chain links TRBV6-5 with TRBJ2-7; TRBD2 is perhaps the D gene, given 5 matching bases. Measured from the cysteine to the phenylalanine, the CDR3 is 10 residues long. The entry retains the CDR3 DNA only, 30 bases that are in frame from base 1. The germline V gene provides CDR1 MNHEY and CDR2 SVGAGI. V gives up 7 bases and J gives up 6 bases, and the segment between their germline ends measures 7 bases.